Listed here is a single TCR beta chain. Its matching antigen is unknown. A much larger clone lies a single base off, so this may be a read error. PCR was performed a second time for roughly 7 to 11 cycles using a sample-barcoded 5' primer and a J-beta primer mix. TCRdb redid the calling of the 5' RACE reads with MiXCR, one entry per CDR3 protein. The sample has some 670,000 distinct CDR3 sequences; around 50% are singletons. This sample is drawn from a study of blood T cells in healthy people across ages. Study-level results: Estimated diversity that came from one million T cells was considered an underestimate. Roughly linear age-related decline in beta diversity appeared, significant by age around 38.

The CDR3 contains 15 residues. From germline, CDR1 is DFQATT and CDR2 SNEGSKA (reference sequence). Trimming stripped 4 bases from V and 5 bases from J, with 21 bases between. The material sequenced was blood. The rearrangement uses TRBV20-1 and TRBJ2-7; a weak D match, TRBD1 (5 bases). The source of this sequence is a woman of 80 years or more in good health. The CDR3 DNA sequence: TGCAGTGCTAAAGAACGGACAAGAGCCCAAAACGAGCAGTACTTC. As protein: CSAKERTRAQNEQYF.